This TCR beta chain was identified during a study of blood T cell repertoires in COVID-19. Study in general: Acute and convalescent COVID-19 specimens originated in the United States, Italy and Spain. The analysed material was cDNA or gDNA that came from T cells, B-cell-depleted T cells, or PBMCs.

Only one count was recorded for this clone. Under the authors' procedure: Estimated nucleated cell counts came from reference gene primer amplification. Clones were sequenced by immunoSEQ multiplex PCR, and TCRdb holds only the in-frame ones, with some missing. D and trimming come from the DNA, and the V and J calls and clone size come from that table. The profile shows more than 200,000 clones, about four fifths of them singletons. The receptor was derived from a woman between 35 and 50 years old with active or convalescent COVID-19. The specimen sequenced was peripheral blood.

The CDR3 coding sequence is TGTGCCAGCATTTCGGACAGTTTAAGCAATCAGCCCCAGCATTTT. It translates to CASISDSLSNQPQHF. The chain recombines TRBV28 with TRBJ1-5; D is possibly TRBD1 (6 bases). Germline loops: CDR1 MDHEN, CDR2 SYDVKM. CDR3 length equals 15 residues. V was clipped by 7 bases and J by 1 base, with 14 bases between them.